The 4 T cell receptor beta chains in this list originate from one sample, sequenced in a study of OX40 agonist ivuxolimab in advanced cancers. The library came from the immunoSEQ multiplex PCR assay. In its TCRdb copy, this immuneACCESS table keeps in-frame sequences only and misses some clones. Where compared with another copy, unresolved V genes explain less than half of these, and the others have no known cause. The sample table lists about 91,000 clones, roughly 85% of them with a count of one. The ten largest clonotypes hold roughly 0.5% of the sample. The sample in question was CD4+ or CD8+ T cells sorted from blood, obtained in a trial of the OX40 agonist ivuxolimab. The receptors were sampled from an adult with an advanced solid tumor such as melanoma, head and neck, liver or kidney cancer.

This sequence joins TRBV4-1 and TRBJ2-3; D is unresolved. The CDR3 extends over 14 amino acids. V gave up 4 bases and J gave up 5 bases, with 13 bases separating them. CDR1 and CDR2 (germline): MGHRA, YSYEKL. The CDR3 is CASSPPFAEDTQYF. CDR3 coding DNA: TGCGCCAGCAGCCCCCCCTTCGCAGAAGATACGCAGTATTTT.

V and J are TRBV2 and TRBJ1-5; 10 bases align to TRBD1. Germline V gene data show CDR1 as SNHLY and CDR2 as FYNNEI. The CDR3 totals 14 residues. V shed 6 bases and J 4 bases; nucleotides not matched to a gene: 3. CDR3 protein: CASRDRGANQPQHF. The CDR3 DNA reads as TGTGCCAGCAGGGACAGGGGGGCTAATCAGCCCCAGCATTTT.

The V call is TRBV2, the J call TRBJ2-5; D unresolved. The CDR3 is 13 amino acids. V was trimmed by 8 bases and J by 3 bases, leaving 13 bases between them. Per germline, CDR1 SNHLY and CDR2 FYNNEI. CDR3 residues: CASSVVRKETQYF. The DNA for the CDR3 is TGTGCCAGCTCTGTGGTGCGGAAAGAGACCCAGTACTTC.

The CDR3 is CASSMGTGTSNYGYTF. CDR3 DNA: TGTGCCAGTAGTATGGGGACAGGAACCTCAAACTATGGCTACACCTTC. The rearrangement uses TRBV19 and TRBJ1-2, with 8 positions matching TRBD1. This CDR3 has 16 residues. CDR1 is LNHDA and CDR2 is SQIVND in the germline V gene (reference sequence). V trimming: 3 bases; J trimming: 2 bases; junction bases outside the gene matches: 8.